These T cell receptor beta chains were read from a single sample in a study of T cells after yellow fever vaccination. MiXCR was run by TCRdb on the 5' RACE reads, yielding one entry per CDR3 protein. The sample records under 600,000 distinct CDR3 sequences, just over 20% being singletons. Sequencing was performed on PBMCs, taken less than 25 days after the first yellow fever vaccination. The receptor source for this set is a man aged 18 to 29 who received the YFV17D yellow fever vaccine. CDR3s include the opening cysteine and the closing phenylalanine or tryptophan. A D gene is named only where the DNA matches it firmly. Rows may omit the clone size; those that give it use once, few, many or a size class.

clone size	D gene	J gene	V gene	CDR3 protein	CDR3 DNA
.	TRBD1	TRBJ2-1	TRBV29-1	CSVEGQGASNEQFF	TGCAGCGTCGAGGGACAGGGGGCTTCTAATGAGCAGTTCTTC
.	TRBD1	TRBJ1-4	TRBV6-1	CASRKQGAGEKLFF	TGTGCCAGCAGGAAACAGGGGGCAGGAGAAAAACTGTTTTTT
.	TRBD2	TRBJ2-3	TRBV6-2/TRBV6-3	CASRLAGSDTQYF	TGTGCCAGCAGGCTAGCGGGGTCGGATACGCAGTATTTT
few	.	TRBJ2-7	TRBV20-1	CSALVPSYEQYF	TGCAGTGCCCTGGTCCCATCCTACGAGCAGTACTTC
few	.	TRBJ1-2	TRBV29-1	CSVDCRRPWLGGFFDGYTF	TGCAGCGTTGATTGCCGACGTCCTTGGCTTGGGGGCTTTTTCGATGGCTACACCTTC
many	.	TRBJ2-4	TRBV21-1	CASSKADRNKNIQYF	TGTGCCAGCAGCAAAGCCGACAGGAACAAAAACATTCAGTACTTC
.	.	TRBJ2-1	TRBV6-1	CASSKGGFTYNEQFF	TGTGCCAGCAGTAAAGGGGGTTTCACCTACAATGAGCAGTTCTTC
.	.	TRBJ2-3	TRBV18	CASSPGPSGPDTQYF	TGTGCCAGCTCACCAGGCCCCTCGGGGCCAGATACGCAGTATTTT
.	TRBD1	TRBJ2-1	TRBV5-1	CASSPHGQALDEQFF	TGCGCCAGCAGCCCTCACGGACAGGCCCTTGATGAGCAGTTCTTC
.	TRBD1	TRBJ1-2	TRBV5-1	CASSERTGGGGYTF	TGCGCCAGCAGCGAGAGGACAGGGGGCGGAGGCTACACCTTC
.	.	TRBJ2-4	TRBV25-1	CASSVDRGNIQYF	TGTGCCAGCAGTGTGGACAGAGGGAACATTCAGTACTTC
few	TRBD2	TRBJ2-5	TRBV15	CATSKAGRETQYF	TGTGCCACCAGCAAAGCGGGGCGGGAGACCCAGTACTTC
few	.	TRBJ2-4	TRBV7-9	CASSFRDPAKNIQYF	TGTGCCAGCAGCTTCCGCGACCCGGCCAAAAACATTCAGTACTTC
.	.	TRBJ1-6	TRBV4-2	CASSQGINSPLHF	TGTGCCAGCAGCCAGGGTATAAATTCACCCCTCCACTTT
.	TRBD1	TRBJ2-1	TRBV9	CASSAGQGSEQFF	TGTGCCAGCAGCGCCGGACAGGGGAGTGAGCAGTTCTTC
.	.	TRBJ2-7	TRBV5-1	CASSLVVGGPSYEQYF	TGCGCCAGCAGCTTGGTCGTGGGTGGGCCCTCCTACGAGCAGTACTTC
.	.	TRBJ1-1	TRBV28	CASSLDGRGEAFF	TGTGCCAGCAGCCTCGACGGGCGGGGAGAAGCTTTCTTT
few	.	TRBJ1-2	TRBV15	CATSREGVALYGYTF	TGTGCCACCAGCAGAGAGGGTGTTGCCCTCTATGGCTACACCTTC
once	.	TRBJ1-6	TRBV18	CASSPEDRFESPLHF	TGTGCCAGCTCACCAGAGGACCGCTTCGAGTCACCCCTCCACTTT
.	TRBD1	TRBJ2-1	TRBV14	CASSLRQGQNNEQFF	TGTGCCAGCAGCCTTCGACAGGGACAGAACAATGAGCAGTTCTTC
few	TRBD1	TRBJ2-7	TRBV29-1	CSVVRQGAYEQYF	TGCAGCGTTGTACGACAGGGGGCTTACGAGCAGTACTTC
few	.	TRBJ1-4	TRBV7-9	CASSLQGGSEKLFF	TGTGCCAGCAGCCTACAGGGTGGGAGTGAAAAACTGTTTTTT
few	.	TRBJ2-5	TRBV7-9	CASSFRSHRETQYF	TGTGCCAGCAGCTTTAGGAGTCATCGGGAGACCCAGTACTTC
.	TRBD2	TRBJ2-5	TRBV7-7	CASSLAGTSGTAKGTQYF	TGTGCCAGCAGCTTAGCGGGGACTAGCGGGACAGCAAAGGGGACCCAGTACTTC
.	TRBD2	TRBJ2-1	TRBV7-9	CASTGSTGGILEQFF	TGTGCCAGCACTGGGTCCACGGGGGGGATTCTTGAGCAGTTCTTC
few	.	TRBJ2-1	TRBV6-2/TRBV6-3	CASSFPLWVDNPSYNEQFF	TGTGCCAGCAGTTTCCCTTTGTGGGTTGATAACCCTTCCTACAATGAGCAGTTCTTC
.	TRBD2	TRBJ2-1	TRBV5-6	CASFSTSGSWNEQFF	TGTGCCAGCTTCTCGACTAGCGGCAGCTGGAATGAGCAGTTCTTC
once	.	TRBJ1-3	TRBV7-2	CASSPQNLLGNTIYF	TGTGCCAGCAGCCCCCAAAACCTCTTGGGAAACACCATATATTTT